The rows below give T cell receptor beta chains drawn from one sample of a study of post-analysis software for immune sequencing data. TCRdb fed the PCR reads into MiXCR, producing one record per CDR3 protein. This sample has roughly 540,000 distinct CDR3 sequences; roughly 34% occur once, and the top ten carry approximately 5.4%. Sequencing input: blood. These TCRs come from a girl under 18 with multiple sclerosis. CDR3s include the opening cysteine and the closing phenylalanine or tryptophan. Each record gives: V gene, J gene, CDR3 protein.

TRBV5-5,TRBJ1-5,CASSLGQQVPNQPQHF
TRBV20-1,TRBJ2-3,CSASERTTDTQYF
TRBV7-8,TRBJ2-5,CASSFRTGGHNEQYF
TRBV7-6,TRBJ2-3,CASSSGLAGASGNTQYF
TRBV3-1,TRBJ2-4,CASSQGQYQNIQYF
TRBV7-2,TRBJ2-1,CASSSRLAGYYNEQFF
TRBV7-8,TRBJ2-7,CASSHSRGVSSYEQYF
TRBV6-1,TRBJ1-4,CASRPPGGRARATNEKLFF
TRBV2,TRBJ2-6,CASSEVGIRSGANVLTF
TRBV4-2,TRBJ1-6,CASSQADRGENSPLHF
TRBV20-1,TRBJ1-2,CSATTGTYGYTF
TRBV4-2,TRBJ2-5,CASSQLLAGEHQETQYF
TRBV20-1,TRBJ2-1,CSATREAGGFEQFF
TRBV5-1,TRBJ2-1,CASSGTTGIYNEQFF
TRBV5-1,TRBJ2-1,CASSLETGQGSDEQFF
TRBV5-1,TRBJ2-5,CATRGPQETQYF
TRBV7-9,TRBJ1-1,CASSSQGASMNTEAFF
TRBV20-1,TRBJ2-7,CSAQRLDSPLYEQYF
TRBV9,TRBJ2-7,CASSVALALTYEQYF
TRBV20-1,TRBJ2-4,CSAPDRSKGFAKNIQYF
TRBV5-4,TRBJ2-3,CASRLELLSTQYF
TRBV10-2,TRBJ2-3,CASSVVGAGRTDTQYF
TRBV23-1,TRBJ2-7,CATLGRASSYEQYF
TRBV6-5,TRBJ2-5,CASSYSGLAGGPNQETQYF
TRBV7-8,TRBJ2-3,CASSSGLEMGADTQYF
TRBV12-3/TRBV12-4,-,CASSLKGASEQYF
TRBV6-1,TRBJ2-2,CASSSWENTGELFF
TRBV2,TRBJ1-2,CASASQGSDYGYTF
TRBV11-2,TRBJ1-2,CASSITGGANYGYTF
TRBV29-1,TRBJ1-2,CSVVEGYGYTF
TRBV6-5,TRBJ1-1,CASHRGANTEAFF
TRBV29-1,TRBJ2-5,CSTQERETQYF
TRBV6-6,TRBJ1-5,CASSIPSTSQPQHF
TRBV7-9,TRBJ2-1,CASSSKFRSPNEQFF
TRBV7-2,TRBJ2-7,CASSLGRSDTYEQYF
TRBV20-1,TRBJ1-1,CSATRGTKGGEAFF
TRBV18,-,CASSPRTGERKTQYF
TRBV3-1,TRBJ1-1,CASSQVDRLWAMNTEAFF
TRBV4-1,TRBJ2-1,CASSQATPTVFGTYNEQFF
TRBV29-1,TRBJ1-2,CSVEGNGYGYTF
TRBV20-1,TRBJ2-5,CSARLIPRAQETQYF
TRBV29-1,TRBJ1-5,CSVEVTRGQPQHF
TRBV4-1,TRBJ2-2,CASSQASSGANTGELFF
TRBV21-1,-,CATSGTGGAYVYEQYF
TRBV7-9,TRBJ2-5,CASSLRRAGGETQYF
TRBV29-1,TRBJ2-5,CSVGRGQNLFYQEAQYF
TRBV6-4,TRBJ2-1,CASSAASSSYNEQFF
TRBV9,TRBJ1-2,CASSVPAVGYTF
TRBV29-1,TRBJ2-1,CSVRRVDEQFF
TRBV29-1,TRBJ2-7,CSVDVRGGDEQYF
TRBV4-1,TRBJ2-2,CASSQGGGTNTGELFF
TRBV9,TRBJ2-1,CASSVGPHNEQFF
TRBV4-1,TRBJ2-7,CASSHMPSSRTYEQYF
TRBV20-1,TRBJ1-2,CSARVDRGLDGYTF
TRBV6-2/TRBV6-3,TRBJ1-2,CASSYTGVDYGYTF